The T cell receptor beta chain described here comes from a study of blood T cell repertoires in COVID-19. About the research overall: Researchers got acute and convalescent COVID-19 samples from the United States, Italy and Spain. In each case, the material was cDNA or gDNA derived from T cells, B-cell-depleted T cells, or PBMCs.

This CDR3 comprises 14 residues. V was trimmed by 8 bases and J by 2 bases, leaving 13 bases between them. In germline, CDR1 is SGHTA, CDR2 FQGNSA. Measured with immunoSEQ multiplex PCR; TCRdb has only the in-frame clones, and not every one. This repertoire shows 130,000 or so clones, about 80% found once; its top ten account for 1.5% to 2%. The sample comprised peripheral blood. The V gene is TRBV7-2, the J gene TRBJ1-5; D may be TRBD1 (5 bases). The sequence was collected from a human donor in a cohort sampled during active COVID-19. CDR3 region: CASGRDFGNQPQHF. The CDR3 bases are TGTGCCAGCGGCAGGGACTTCGGCAATCAGCCCCAGCATTTT.